This section outlines one T cell receptor (beta chain) sequence together with its context. Approximately 10 ml of fresh peripheral blood supplied the PBMCs. The data derive from a study of T cells in Graves' hyperthyroidism and ophthalmopathy. Turning to the study itself: Peripheral blood was secured at the point of initial diagnosis, before any treatment.

TCR beta CDR3 sequences were amplified from RNA transcripts. Using the HTBI primer set, a first-round RT-PCR was run on the TCR CDR3. TCRdb called the multiplex PCR reads again in MiXCR, with one record for every CDR3 protein. The sample yields under 350,000 distinct CDR3 sequences, about 17% seen once. The sample consisted of blood. This TCR was recovered from a woman in her fifties or sixties with Graves' ophthalmopathy.

CDR3 nucleotide sequence: TGTGCCAGCAGACCCCGGACTAGCGGGGGGCTGGCTTCCGTAAATGAGCAGTTCTTC. Translating it yields CASRPRTSGGLASVNEQFF. The V gene is TRBV2, the J gene TRBJ2-1; the match to TRBD2 covers 14 bases. The CDR3 runs to 19 residues. The germline V gene encodes CDR1 SNHLY and CDR2 FYNNEI. V was pared by 6 bases and J by 7 bases, with 17 bases of the junction left unmatched.